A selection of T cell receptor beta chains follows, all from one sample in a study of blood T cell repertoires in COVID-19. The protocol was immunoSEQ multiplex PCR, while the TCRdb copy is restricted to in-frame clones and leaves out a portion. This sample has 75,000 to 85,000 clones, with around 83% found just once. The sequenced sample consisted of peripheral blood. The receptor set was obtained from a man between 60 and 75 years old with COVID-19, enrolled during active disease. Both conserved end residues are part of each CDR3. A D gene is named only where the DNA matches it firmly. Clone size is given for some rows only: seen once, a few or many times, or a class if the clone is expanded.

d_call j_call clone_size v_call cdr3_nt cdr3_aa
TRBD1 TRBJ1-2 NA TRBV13 TGTGCCAGCAGCGTCCGACTGGGACAGAACTATGGCTACACCTTC CASSVRLGQNYGYTF
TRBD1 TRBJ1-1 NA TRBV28 TGTGCCAGCAGGGGGGCGACAGGGGGCAACACTGAAGCTTTCTTT CASRGATGGNTEAFF
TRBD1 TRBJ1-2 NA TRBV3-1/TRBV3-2 TGTGCCAGCAGCCAAGAGGGGACAGGGTTCGGCTACACCTTC CASSQEGTGFGYTF
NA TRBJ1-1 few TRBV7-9 TGTGCCAGCAGTCCGACAGGGAACACTGAAGCTTTCTTT CASSPTGNTEAFF
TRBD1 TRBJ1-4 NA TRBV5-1 TGCGCCAGCAGCTTGGAGGGACAGTTAAATGAAAAACTGTTTTTT CASSLEGQLNEKLFF
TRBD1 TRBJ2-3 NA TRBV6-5 TGTGCCAGCAGACGGACAGGGTTGGAGAGGGATACGCAGTATTTT CASRRTGLERDTQYF
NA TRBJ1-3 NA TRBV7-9 TGTGCCAGCAACAACATCGGAGACACCATATATTTT CASNNIGDTIYF
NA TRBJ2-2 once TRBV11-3 TGTGCCAGCAGCCCCTTGACACGGGGTAACACCGGGGAGCTGTTTTTT CASSPLTRGNTGELFF
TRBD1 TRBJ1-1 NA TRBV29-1 TGCAGCGCCGGGGGACAGGCCACTGAAGCTTTCTTT CSAGGQATEAFF
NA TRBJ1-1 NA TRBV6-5 TGTGCCAGCCGCACATCGAACACTGAAGCTTTCTTT CASRTSNTEAFF
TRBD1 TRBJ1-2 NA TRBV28 TGTGCCAGCAGTCCATGGGGACAGGATCGCGGGAACACCTTC CASSPWGQDRGNTF
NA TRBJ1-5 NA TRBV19 TGTGCCAGTAGTATAGAGGGGCTTAATCAGCCCCAGCATTTT CASSIEGLNQPQHF
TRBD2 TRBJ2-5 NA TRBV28 TGTGCCAGCAGTTTATCTGTGACTAGCGGGGGAGGAGAGACCCAGTACTTC CASSLSVTSGGGETQYF
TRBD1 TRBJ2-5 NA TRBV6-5 TGTGCCAGCACGACAGGGCAGGGAGAGACCCAGTACTTC CASTTGQGETQYF
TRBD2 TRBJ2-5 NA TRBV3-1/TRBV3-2 TGTGCCAGCAGCCCACGGTCGACTAGCGGGGGGGAGACCCAGTACTTC CASSPRSTSGGETQYF
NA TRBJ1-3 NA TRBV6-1 TGTGCCAGCAGTGCCCAGGGGAACTCGCAACCTTACTCTGGAAACACCATATATTTT CASSAQGNSQPYSGNTIYF
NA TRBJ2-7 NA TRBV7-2 TGTGCCAGCAGCTTAGCGGGGGGGCAGGGGGAGCAGTACTTC CASSLAGGQGEQYF
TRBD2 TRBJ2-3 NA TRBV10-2 TGCGCCAGCAGTAACCGGGACTATCTCACAGATACGCAGTATTTT CASSNRDYLTDTQYF
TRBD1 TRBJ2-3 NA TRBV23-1 TGCGTCCACCCACCCCGGGACAGGGTTAGCACAGATACGCAGTATTTT CVHPPRDRVSTDTQYF
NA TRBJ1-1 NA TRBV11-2 TGTGCCAGCAGCTTCACAGGCCAGAACACTGAAGCTTTCTTT CASSFTGQNTEAFF
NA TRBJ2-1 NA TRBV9 TGTGCCAGCAGCTCAATGCAGGCCTACACATACAATGAGCAGTTCTTC CASSSMQAYTYNEQFF
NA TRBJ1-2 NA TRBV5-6 TGTGCCAGCGAGCAACGCGGCTTCTATGGCTACACCTTC CASEQRGFYGYTF
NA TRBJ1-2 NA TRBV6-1 TGTGCCAGCAGTGAAGCCTGGCTCGGCTACACCTTC CASSEAWLGYTF
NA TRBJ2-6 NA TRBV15 TGTGCCACCGCGGGGACGGACTCTGGGGCCAACGTCCTGACTTTC CATAGTDSGANVLTF
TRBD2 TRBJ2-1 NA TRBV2 TGTGCCAGCAGTTCGGGACTATCCTACAATGAGCAGTTCTTC CASSSGLSYNEQFF
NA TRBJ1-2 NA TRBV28 TGTGCCAGCAGTTTAGGGGGGACCCTTGGTGGCTACACCTTC CASSLGGTLGGYTF
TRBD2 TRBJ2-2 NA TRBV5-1 TGCGCCAGCAGCGTTTCCGGGACTAGCGGTTTGATCACCGGGGAGCTGTTTTTT CASSVSGTSGLITGELFF
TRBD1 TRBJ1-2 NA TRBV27 TGTGCCAGCACTGGGACAGGGACCCGTGGCTACACCTTC CASTGTGTRGYTF
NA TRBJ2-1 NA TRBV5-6 TGTGCCAGCAGCTTAGACAGTAACCAGCAGTTCTTC CASSLDSNQQFF
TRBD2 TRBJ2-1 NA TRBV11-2 TGTGCCAGCAGCTCTCAACTAGCGGACTCCTACAATGAGCAGTTCTTC CASSSQLADSYNEQFF
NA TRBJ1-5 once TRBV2 TGTGCCAGCAGTGCCGAAACGGGGAGCAATCAGCCCCAGCATTTT CASSAETGSNQPQHF
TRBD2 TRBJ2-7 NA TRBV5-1 TGCGCCAGCAGTGGGGGACTAGCGGGTTCCCACGAGCAGTACTTC CASSGGLAGSHEQYF
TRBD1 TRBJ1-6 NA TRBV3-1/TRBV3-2 TGTGCCAGCAGCCAAGATGGACAGGGGGCAAATTCACCCCTCCACTTT CASSQDGQGANSPLHF
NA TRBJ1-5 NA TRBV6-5 TGTGCCAGTAGCGACACCCATCAGCCCCAGCATTTT CASSDTHQPQHF
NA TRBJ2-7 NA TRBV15 TGTGCCACCAGCAGAGTGAACCCAGGAGGGGACGAGCAGTACTTC CATSRVNPGGDEQYF
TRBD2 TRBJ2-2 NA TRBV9 TGTGCCAGCAGCGTAGGTCTAGCGGGGAACACCGGGGAGCTGTTTTTT CASSVGLAGNTGELFF
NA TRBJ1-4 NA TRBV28 TGTGCCACCTACGGGAGACCAGTTGGAGAAAAACTGTTTTTT CATYGRPVGEKLFF
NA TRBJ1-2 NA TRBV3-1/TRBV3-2 TGTGCCAGCAGCCCGTCGGGAACCTATGGCTACACCTTC CASSPSGTYGYTF
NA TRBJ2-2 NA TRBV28 TGTGCCAGCAGTTCCATCCAGGACACCGGGGAGCTGTTTTTT CASSSIQDTGELFF
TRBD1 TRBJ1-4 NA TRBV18 TGTGCCAGCTCACGGAACTCACAGGGGGCCTCTGCAACTAATGAAAAACTGTTTTTT CASSRNSQGASATNEKLFF
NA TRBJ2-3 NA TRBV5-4 TGTGCCAGCAGCTTGGCCAGGGGGGTGTCAGATACGCAGTATTTT CASSLARGVSDTQYF
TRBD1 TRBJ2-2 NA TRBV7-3 TGTGCCAGCAGCTTAATCGGAACAGGGGGAGTCGGGGAGCTGTTTTTT CASSLIGTGGVGELFF
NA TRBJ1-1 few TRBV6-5 TGTGCCAGCAGTTACTCGATTGTAACGGGGGAGACTGAAGCTTTCTTT CASSYSIVTGETEAFF
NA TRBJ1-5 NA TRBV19 TGTGCCAGTAGTCGGGGGTTTAGTCAGCCCCAGCATTTT CASSRGFSQPQHF
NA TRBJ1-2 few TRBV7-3 TGTGCCAGCAGCTCAGGGGCCCTTCGAGACCATAAACTACCCTACACCTTC CASSSGALRDHKLPYTF
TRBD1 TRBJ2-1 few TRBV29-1 TGCAGCGTAAGACAGGGATTCAATGAGCAGTTCTTC CSVRQGFNEQFF
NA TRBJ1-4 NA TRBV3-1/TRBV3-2 TGTGCCAGCAGCCGTTTTAGCGCTGCAACTAATGAAAAACTGTTTTTT CASSRFSAATNEKLFF
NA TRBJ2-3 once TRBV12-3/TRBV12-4 TGTGCCAGCACCCAGAACACAGATACGCAGTATTTT CASTQNTDTQYF
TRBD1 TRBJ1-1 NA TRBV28 TGTGCCAGCAAAACCGGGACAGGGAGCACTGAAGCTTTCTTT CASKTGTGSTEAFF
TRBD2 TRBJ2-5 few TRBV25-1 TGTGCCAGCGGGGAGGGGCTACCGAGGGAGACCCAGTACTTC CASGEGLPRETQYF
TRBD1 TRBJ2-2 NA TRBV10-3 TGTGCCATCAGTGGACAGGGGGCCACCGGGGAGCTGTTTTTT CAISGQGATGELFF
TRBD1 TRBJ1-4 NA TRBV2 TGTGCCAGCAGTGGTCAAGGACAGGGGAGTCTCACTAATGAAAAACTGTTTTTT CASSGQGQGSLTNEKLFF
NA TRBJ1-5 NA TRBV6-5 TGTGCCAGCAGCGCCGGAGGGGATCAGCCCCAGCATTTT CASSAGGDQPQHF
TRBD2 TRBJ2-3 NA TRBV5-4 TGTGCCAGCAGCTCTCTAGCGGGGGGGGACACAGATACGCAGTATTTT CASSSLAGGDTDTQYF
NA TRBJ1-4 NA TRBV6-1 TGTGCCAGCAGTGAACCGGGACTAAATGAAAAACTGTTTTTT CASSEPGLNEKLFF